The present T cell receptor beta chain was sequenced within a study of Ad26.COV2.S vaccination and SARS-CoV-2 variants. Study at large: The COV1001 Ad26.COV2.S trial arm included the donor. Intramuscular Ad26.COV2.S at 5x10^10 or 1x10^11 viral particles.

Findings and caveats of the study: Placebo recipients had lower spike-specific TCR breadth than vaccine recipients. Analyses of TCR breadth and depth may have underestimated total T cell responses.

V was clipped by 3 bases and J by 3 bases, with 9 bases between them. The CDR3 is 13 amino acids. Germline V gene data show CDR1 as LGHNA and CDR2 as YSLEER. The sample's treatment: over 15 received Ad26.COV2.S at low or high dose, single or two shots; several received placebo; per-sample allocation not given. It was on day 63 after the first vaccine or placebo injection that samples were taken. Clones were read by immunoSEQ multiplex PCR, and TCRdb kept only the in-frame ones, dropping some. In the table there are hundreds of thousands of clones, about 90% of which are singletons. Comment on this clone: Its target is unknown.

Sequencing was performed on peripheral blood, taken in a trial of Ad26.COV2.S vaccine versus placebo. This sequence was found in a person aged 18-65 years who received the Ad26.COV2.S COVID-19 vaccine or a placebo. The chain recombines TRBV4-3 with TRBJ2-7; D may be TRBD2 (5 bases). The CDR3 nucleotides are TGCGCCAGCAGCCAGTGGGGAGACTACGAGCAGTACTTC. Translated: CASSQWGDYEQYF.